This TCR beta chain derives from a study of circulating and synovial CD4+ cells in juvenile arthritis. Regarding the study as a whole: CPL versus bulk CD4 samples: T cell genome counts differed by at least an order of magnitude. Bulk blood CD4 repertoires were more diverse than these. These blood cells shared more CDR3 sequences with synovium than bulk blood.

This clone was picked up a small number of times. Antigen specificity is unknown. The CDR3 extends over 17 amino acids. V gave up 1 base and J gave up 0 bases; unmatched junction bases: 5. Germline values: CDR1 SGHNT, CDR2 YENEEA. Some clones are missing from TCRdb's copy, which holds only in-frame ones; the method was immunoSEQ multiplex PCR. The table shows a few thousand clones, with around 83% occurring only once. Patients with active juvenile idiopathic arthritis donated these samples. The chain employs TRBV11-3 and TRBJ2-1; 8 nucleotides line up with TRBD1. The TCR originated in a human donor with juvenile idiopathic arthritis. The sequenced sample consisted of CD4+ T cells from synovial fluid. The CDR3 DNA reads TGTGCCAGCAGCTTAGGCGGACAGGGCCTCTCCTACAATGAGCAGTTCTTC. Translation: CASSLGGQGLSYNEQFF.